This TCR beta chain originates from a study of CD8+ T cells in alopecia areata. The overall study: Patients received oral tofacitinib, 5 to 10 mg twice daily, for moderate-to-severe alopecia areata.

Trimming took off 3 bases at V and 2 bases at J, with 5 bases between the two ends. Germline CDR1 reads SEHNR; CDR2 reads FQNEAQ (reference sequence). The CDR3 is made up of 12 amino acids. Concerning this clone: Its specificity is unknown.

Stated treatment: oral pan-JAK inhibitor, 5-10 mg twice daily. Following extraction, RNA underwent reverse transcription to cDNA, which served as the sequencing template. Clones were sequenced by immunoSEQ multiplex PCR, and TCRdb holds only the in-frame ones, with some missing. The table has some 42,000 clones, 80% to 95% seen once. Study observations and caveats: Among the top 100, expanded CD8+ clones, as well as scalp clonality, were significantly decreased by tofacitinib. Lesional scalp, especially alopecia totalis/universalis, showed higher clonality than normal scalp. It was observed that many expanded lesional clones persisted in scalp and blood during tofacitinib.

The chain uses TRBV7-9 and TRBJ2-7; D remains unclear. The receptor's source is a human donor with alopecia areata. Sequenced here: CD8+ T cells sorted from blood, sampled at week 24, from a patient treated with tofacitinib. CDR3 protein: CASSLDAYEQYF. CDR3 DNA sequence: TGTGCCAGCAGCTTGGATGCCTACGAGCAGTACTTC. The variable domain in full, with the rest retrieved from reference TRBV7-9 and TRBJ2-7, is DTGVSQNPRHKITKRGQNVTFRCDPISEHNRLYWYRQTLGQGPEFLTYFQNEAQLEKSRLLSDRFSAERPKGSFSTLEIQRTEQGDSAMYLCASSLDAYEQYFGPGTRLTVT.